A selection of T cell receptor beta chains follows, all from one sample in a study of CD4 and CD8 cells across lung adenocarcinoma regions. A single record per CDR3 protein comes from TCRdb applying MiXCR to the PCR reads. The sample consists of tens of thousands of distinct CDR3 sequences, around 59% of them appearing once. The sample taken for sequencing was CD8+ T cells from the center of a lung tumor. All receptors derive from a female donor with lung adenocarcinoma. The CD4 and CD8 labels of this study may be unreliable. CDR3s include the opening cysteine and the closing phenylalanine or tryptophan. The D gene is left open where the match is weak. For some rows the clone size is stated as once, few or many, or as a class when expanded; others skip it.

j_gene,d_gene,v_gene,abundance,CDR3aa,CDR3nt
TRBJ2-7,.,TRBV12-3/TRBV12-4,few,CASSRGYEQYF,TGTGCCAGCAGCAGGGGATATGAGCAGTACTTC
TRBJ2-1,.,TRBV11-2,.,CASSVRLSADNEQFF,TGTGCCAGCAGCGTGCGCCTAAGCGCAGACAATGAGCAGTTCTTC
TRBJ2-4,.,TRBV10-2,.,CATGTRGKNTQYF,TGCGCCACGGGGACGAGAGGCAAAAACACGCAGTATTTC
TRBJ2-1,.,TRBV7-2,few,CASSLSVADEQFF,TGTGCCAGCAGCTTATCGGTCGCTGATGAGCAGTTCTTC
TRBJ2-5,.,TRBV5-5,.,CASGWGETQYF,TGTGCCAGCGGCTGGGGGGAGACCCAGTACTTC
TRBJ2-4,.,TRBV6-8,.,CAGSGLRAINTQYF,TGTGCCGGCTCGGGGCTGAGAGCCATAAACACTCAGTACTTC
TRBJ2-7,TRBD2,TRBV7-2,many,CASSLLAGGEQYF,TGTGCCAGCAGCCTCTTAGCGGGTGGGGAGCAGTACTTC
TRBJ2-5,.,TRBV12-3/TRBV12-4,.,CASSNRGTSDQETQYF,TGTGCCAGCAGCAATCGGGGGACCTCCGACCAAGAGACCCAGTACTTC
TRBJ2-5,.,TRBV12-3/TRBV12-4,few,CASSPGIQETQYF,TGTGCCAGCAGCCCCGGGATTCAAGAGACCCAGTACTTC
TRBJ2-7,.,TRBV10-1,once,CGSKGRRAQNTQYF,TGCGGCAGCAAGGGGAGGCGAGCCCAAAACACGCAGTACTTC
TRBJ2-1,TRBD2,TRBV5-8,few,CASSAGTSGRNEQFF,TGTGCCAGCAGTGCCGGGACTAGCGGGAGAAACGAGCAGTTCTTC
TRBJ2-7,.,TRBV10-1,once,CASSVPLLWGPSSYEQYF,TGCGCCAGCAGTGTACCCCTCTTGTGGGGACCTAGCTCCTACGAGCAGTACTTC
TRBJ2-5,TRBD2,TRBV6-1,.,CASSEAGLAGGGTETQYF,TGTGCCAGCAGTGAAGCGGGACTAGCGGGAGGGGGCACAGAGACCCAGTACTTC
TRBJ2-3,.,TRBV6-1,.,CASTGTGGRGPETQYF,TGTGCCAGCACGGGCACCGGGGGAAGGGGCCCAGAGACCCAGTATTTC
TRBJ2-5,.,TRBV3-1,.,CARGGGGRDQETQYF,TGTGCCAGGGGGGGCGGGGGCCGTGACCAAGAGACCCAGTACTTC
TRBJ2-4,.,TRBV6-5,.,CASSSGRWATNTQYF,TGTGCCAGCAGTTCGGGCCGGTGGGCCACAAATACGCAGTACTTC
TRBJ2-4,.,TRBV27,.,CAWGLRATNIQYF,TGTGCCTGGGGGCTACGAGCCACAAATATTCAGTATTTC
TRBJ2-7,.,TRBV4-1,once,CASSQVQGSYEQYF,TGCGCCAGCAGCCAAGTACAGGGATCCTACGAGCAGTACTTC
TRBJ2-1,.,TRBV28,.,CASSLARIRVDEQFF,TGTGCCAGCAGTTTAGCGCGGATTAGGGTAGATGAGCAGTTCTTC
TRBJ2-3,.,TRBV6-1,.,CAGQGSGDQETQYF,TGTGCGGGGCAGGGGAGCGGTGACCAAGAGACCCAGTATTTC
TRBJ1-1,.,TRBV7-8,.,CASSPSTVEAFF,TGTGCCAGCAGCCCCTCCACGGTTGAAGCTTTCTTT
TRBJ2-7,.,TRBV30,.,CAWSPSYEQYF,TGTGCCTGGAGCCCGTCCTACGAGCAGTACTTC
TRBJ2-5,TRBD1,TRBV7-7,many,CASSPRTGQETQYF,TGTGCCAGCAGCCCGCGGACAGGACAAGAGACCCAGTACTTC
TRBJ2-5,.,TRBV6-1,.,CASRPSLERETQYF,TGTGCCAGCAGACCCTCACTAGAACGCGAGACCCAGTACTTC
TRBJ2-7,.,TRBV10-2,.,CASRGLSEQYF,TGCGCCAGCAGGGGACTCAGCGAGCAGTACTTC
TRBJ2-3,.,TRBV27,many,CASRPPDTQYF,TGTGCCAGCCGTCCTCCAGATACCCAGTACTTT
TRBJ2-4,.,TRBV6-1,.,CGRGGGGGAKEIQYF,TGTGGCAGGGGTGGTGGGGGCGGTGCCAAAGAGATTCAGTACTTC
TRBJ2-4,.,TRBV27,.,CGSGPGVGVKDTQYF,TGTGGCAGCGGGCCGGGGGTGGGAGTCAAAGACACGCAGTATTTC
TRBJ2-3,TRBD1,TRBV10-3,.,CGGSGQRAKDIQYF,TGTGGCGGCTCGGGACAGAGGGCCAAAGACATTCAGTATTTT
TRBJ1-1,.,TRBV6-5,many,CASSYQVGANTEAFF,TGTGCCAGCAGTTACCAGGTAGGGGCCAACACTGAAGCTTTCTTT
TRBJ2-6,.,TRBV7-3,.,CASRGGGGANSGANVLTF,TGTGCCAGCAGGGGGGGGGGGGGCGCCAACTCTGGGGCCAACGTCCTGACTTTC
TRBJ2-3,TRBD2,TRBV27,.,CASSPLFFGTSGGTDTQYF,TGTGCCAGCAGCCCCCTTTTCTTCGGGACTAGCGGGGGCACAGATACGCAGTATTTT
TRBJ2-3,.,TRBV3-1,few,CASSPLEGVGDTQYF,TGTGCCAGCAGCCCTCTCGAGGGGGTGGGGGATACGCAGTATTTT
TRBJ2-2,TRBD2,TRBV10-3,.,CAISTGGGTGELFF,TGTGCCATCTCGACGGGGGGAGGCACCGGGGAGCTGTTTTTT
TRBJ1-1,TRBD1,TRBV27,medium-sized,CASSLFARDRVTEAFF,TGTGCCAGCAGTTTATTCGCCCGGGACAGGGTAACTGAAGCTTTCTTT
TRBJ2-4,.,TRBV27,.,CARGGRVEETQYF,TGTGCCCGCGGAGGCCGTGTAGAAGAGACTCAGTACTTC
TRBJ2-2,TRBD2,TRBV12-3/TRBV12-4,many,CASSFRLAYNSGELFF,TGTGCCAGCAGTTTCCGACTAGCGTATAATAGCGGGGAGCTGTTTTTT